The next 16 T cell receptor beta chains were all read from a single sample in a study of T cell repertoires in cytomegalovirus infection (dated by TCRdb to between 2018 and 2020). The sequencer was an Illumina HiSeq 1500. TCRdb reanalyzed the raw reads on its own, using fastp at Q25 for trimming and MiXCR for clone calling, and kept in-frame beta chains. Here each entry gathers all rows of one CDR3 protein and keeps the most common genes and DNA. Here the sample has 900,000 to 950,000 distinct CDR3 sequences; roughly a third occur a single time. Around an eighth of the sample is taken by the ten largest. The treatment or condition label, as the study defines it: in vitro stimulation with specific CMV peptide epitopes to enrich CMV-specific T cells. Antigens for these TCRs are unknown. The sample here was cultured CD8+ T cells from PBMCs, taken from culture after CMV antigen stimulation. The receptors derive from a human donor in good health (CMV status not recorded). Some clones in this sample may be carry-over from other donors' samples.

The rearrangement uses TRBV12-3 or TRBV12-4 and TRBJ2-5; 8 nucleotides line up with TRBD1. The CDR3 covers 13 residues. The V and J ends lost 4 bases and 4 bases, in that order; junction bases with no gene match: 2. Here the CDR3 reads CASSWTGRETQYF. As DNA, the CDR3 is TGTGCCAGCAGTTGGACAGGGAGAGAGACCCAGTACTTC.

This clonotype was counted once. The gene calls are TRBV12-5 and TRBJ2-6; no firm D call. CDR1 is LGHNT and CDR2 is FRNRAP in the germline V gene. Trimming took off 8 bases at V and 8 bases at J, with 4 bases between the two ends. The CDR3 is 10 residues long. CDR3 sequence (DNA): TGTGCTAGTAGCTCCAACGTCCTGACTTTC. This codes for CASSSNVLTF.

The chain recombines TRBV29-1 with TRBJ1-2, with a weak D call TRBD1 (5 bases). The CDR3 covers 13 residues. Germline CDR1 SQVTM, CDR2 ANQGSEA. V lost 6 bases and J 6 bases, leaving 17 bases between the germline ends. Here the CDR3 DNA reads TGCAGCGTCCCTTCGGGGACCCAGGATGGCTACACCTTC. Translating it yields CSVPSGTQDGYTF.

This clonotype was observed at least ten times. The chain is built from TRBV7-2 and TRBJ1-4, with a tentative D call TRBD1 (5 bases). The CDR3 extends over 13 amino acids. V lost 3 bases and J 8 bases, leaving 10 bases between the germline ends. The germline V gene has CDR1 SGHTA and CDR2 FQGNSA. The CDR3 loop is CASSLGGVEKLFF. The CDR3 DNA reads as TGTGCCAGCAGCTTGGGGGGGGTGGAAAAACTGTTTTTT.

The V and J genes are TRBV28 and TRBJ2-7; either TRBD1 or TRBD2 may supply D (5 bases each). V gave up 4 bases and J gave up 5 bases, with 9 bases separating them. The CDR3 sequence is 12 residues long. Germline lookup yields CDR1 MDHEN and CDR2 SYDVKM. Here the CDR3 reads CASSYGTDEQYV. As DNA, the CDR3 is TGTGCCAGCAGTTACGGGACGGACGAGCAGTACGTC.

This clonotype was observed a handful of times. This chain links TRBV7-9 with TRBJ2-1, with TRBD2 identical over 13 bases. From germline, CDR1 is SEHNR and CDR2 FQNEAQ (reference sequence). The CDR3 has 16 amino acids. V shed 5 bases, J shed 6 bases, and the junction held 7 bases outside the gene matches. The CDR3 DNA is TGTGCCAGCAGCCCCACTAGCGGGGGGGCCATCAATGAGCAGTTCTTC. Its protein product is CASSPTSGGAINEQFF.

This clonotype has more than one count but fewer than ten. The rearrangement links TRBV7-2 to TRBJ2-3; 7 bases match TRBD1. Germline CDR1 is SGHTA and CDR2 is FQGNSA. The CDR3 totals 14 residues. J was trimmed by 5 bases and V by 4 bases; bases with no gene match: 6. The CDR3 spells CASSYGQVGDTQYF. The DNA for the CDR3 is TGTGCCAGCAGCTATGGACAGGTGGGAGATACGCAGTATTTT.

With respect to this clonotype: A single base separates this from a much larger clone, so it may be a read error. The CDR3 sequence: CASRWDRGTEAFF. Written as DNA, the CDR3 is TGTGCCAGCAGGTGGGACAGGGGCACTGAAGCTTTCTTT. The chain combines TRBV7-1 with TRBJ1-1; 10 nucleotides align to TRBD1. TRBV7-1 is designated an ORF whose function remains uncertain. The CDR3 totals 13 residues. Losses at the gene ends were 6 bases for V and 4 bases for J; bases not matched to a gene: 2.

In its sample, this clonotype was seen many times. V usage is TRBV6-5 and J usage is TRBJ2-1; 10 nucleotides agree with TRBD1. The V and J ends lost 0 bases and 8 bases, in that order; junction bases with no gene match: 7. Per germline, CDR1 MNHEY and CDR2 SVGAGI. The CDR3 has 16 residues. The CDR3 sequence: CASSYSKGQGRYEQFF. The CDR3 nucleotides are TGTGCCAGCAGTTACTCCAAGGGACAGGGGCGATATGAGCAGTTCTTC.

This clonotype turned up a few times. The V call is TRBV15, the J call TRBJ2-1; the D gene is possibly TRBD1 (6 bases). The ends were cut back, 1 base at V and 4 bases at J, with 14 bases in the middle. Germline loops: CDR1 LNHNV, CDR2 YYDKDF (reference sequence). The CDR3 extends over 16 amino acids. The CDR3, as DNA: TGTGCCACCAGCAGAGGCGACGGGACAATATACAATGAGCAGTTCTTC. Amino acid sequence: CATSRGDGTIYNEQFF. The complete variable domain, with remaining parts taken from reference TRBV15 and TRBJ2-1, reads DAMVIQNPRYQVTQFGKPVTLSCSQTLNHNVMYWYQQKSSQAPKLLFHYYDKDFNNEADTPDNFQSRRPNTSFCFLDIRSPGLGDTAMYLCATSRGDGTIYNEQFFGPGTRLTVL.

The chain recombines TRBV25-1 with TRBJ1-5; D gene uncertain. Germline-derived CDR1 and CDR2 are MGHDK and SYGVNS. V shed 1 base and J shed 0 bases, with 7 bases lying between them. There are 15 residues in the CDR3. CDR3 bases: TGTGCCAGCAGTGAATCCGGCGATAGCAATCAGCCCCAGCATTTT. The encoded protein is CASSESGDSNQPQHF.

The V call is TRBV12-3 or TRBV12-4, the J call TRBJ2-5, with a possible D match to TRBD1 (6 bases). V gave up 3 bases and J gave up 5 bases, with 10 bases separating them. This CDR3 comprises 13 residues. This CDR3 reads CASSFTGIETQYF. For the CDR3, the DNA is TGTGCCAGCAGTTTTACAGGGATTGAGACCCAGTACTTC.

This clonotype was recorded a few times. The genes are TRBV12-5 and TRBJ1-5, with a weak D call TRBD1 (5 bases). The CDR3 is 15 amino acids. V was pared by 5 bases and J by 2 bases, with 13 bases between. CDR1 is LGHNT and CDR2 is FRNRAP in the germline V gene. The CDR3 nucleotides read TGTGCTAGTGGTACCTCATTAGGGGGCAATCAGCCCCAGCATTTT. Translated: CASGTSLGGNQPQHF.

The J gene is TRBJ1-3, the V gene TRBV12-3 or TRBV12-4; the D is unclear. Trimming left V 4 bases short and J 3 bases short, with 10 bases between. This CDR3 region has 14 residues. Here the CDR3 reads CASSSNRGGNTIYF. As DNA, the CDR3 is TGTGCCAGCAGTTCGAACCGGGGTGGAAACACCATATATTTT.

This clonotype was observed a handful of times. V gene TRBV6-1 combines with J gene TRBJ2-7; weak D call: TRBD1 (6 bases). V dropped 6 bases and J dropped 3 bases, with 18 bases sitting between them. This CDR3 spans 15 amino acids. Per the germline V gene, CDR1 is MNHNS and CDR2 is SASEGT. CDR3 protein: CASRGLVGQFYEQYF. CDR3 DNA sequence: TGTGCCAGCAGGGGATTGGTCGGACAGTTCTACGAGCAGTACTTC.

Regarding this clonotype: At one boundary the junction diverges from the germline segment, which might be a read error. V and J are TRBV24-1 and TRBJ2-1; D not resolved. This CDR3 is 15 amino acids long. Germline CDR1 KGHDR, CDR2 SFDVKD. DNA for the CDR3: TGTGCCACCAGTGGATCAGATAGCTCCTACAATGAGCTGTTCTTC. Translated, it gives CATSGSDSSYNELFF.